The rows below give T cell receptor beta chains drawn from one sample of a study of T-cell memory formation after mild COVID-19. MiXCR, applied by TCRdb to the 5' RACE reads, yields one record per CDR3 protein. The data show about 400,000 distinct CDR3 sequences, with under 25% seen just once and around 14% held by the top ten. Source material: PBMCs or a T cell subset sorted from them (not recorded which). The receptors shown here come from an adult woman who had mild COVID-19 (a few samples of this study predate the infection). Cell type and time point are not known. CDR3s include the opening cysteine and the closing phenylalanine or tryptophan. The order of the fields is J gene, clone size, V gene, D gene, CDR3 length, CDR3 DNA, CDR3 protein. A D gene is named only where the DNA matches it firmly. Only some rows state a clone size, as once, few, many or a class for expanded clones.

TRBJ2-1	few	TRBV24-1	.	12	TGTGCCACCAGTTCAGCGGCAGTTGAGCAGTTCTTC	CATSSAAVEQFF
TRBJ2-1	few	TRBV7-6	.	16	TGTGCCAGCAGCTTACAGGAGGGCCCGGGGAAGTGGGAGCAGTTCTTC	CASSLQEGPGKWEQFF
TRBJ1-5	.	TRBV7-6	.	15	TGTGCCAGCAGCCCCGGCATAGGTATCAATCAGCCCCAGCATTTT	CASSPGIGINQPQHF
TRBJ2-7	many	TRBV5-4	TRBD1	15	TGTGCCAGCAGCTTTGGGGACAGGGAGGCCTACGAGCAGTACTTC	CASSFGDREAYEQYF
TRBJ2-3	few	TRBV11-2	.	14	TGTGCCAGCAGCCTCTGGACTCGCACAGATACGCAGTATTTT	CASSLWTRTDTQYF
TRBJ2-7	.	TRBV6-6	.	16	TGTGCCAGCAGCCCACAACCCATCTCCTATACCTACGAGCAGTACTTC	CASSPQPISYTYEQYF
TRBJ2-7	.	TRBV5-1	.	13	TGCGCCAGGGTGTGCGGAGGGTCCTACGAGCAGTACTTC	CARVCGGSYEQYF
TRBJ2-2	.	TRBV7-6	.	14	TGTGCCAGCAGCTTAAGTAAGAACACCGGGGAGCTGTTTTTT	CASSLSKNTGELFF
TRBJ2-7	.	TRBV5-6	TRBD1	15	TGTGCCAGCAGCTTGGGGGGCACAGGGGCTGGCGAGCAGTACTTC	CASSLGGTGAGEQYF
TRBJ2-1	few	TRBV9	TRBD2	17	TGTGCCAGCAGCGCTGTAGCGGGAGGTAGCTCCTACAATGAGCAGTTCTTC	CASSAVAGGSSYNEQFF
TRBJ2-3	few	TRBV7-9	.	15	TGTGCCAGCAGCGGTTCAGGGGGGAGGACAGATACGCAGTATTTT	CASSGSGGRTDTQYF
TRBJ2-7	few	TRBV12-3/TRBV12-4	.	13	TGTGCCAGCAGCTTGGCGGCGGACTACGAGCAGTACTTC	CASSLAADYEQYF
TRBJ1-1	.	TRBV27	.	15	TGTGCCAGCAGTTTTTCGGATCGTCGGGGCACTGAAGCTTTCTTT	CASSFSDRRGTEAFF
TRBJ2-4	.	TRBV11-3	TRBD1	15	TGTGCCAGCAGCGCTTCACAGGGGGAGCGGGACATTCAGTACTTC	CASSASQGERDIQYF
TRBJ2-2	.	TRBV14	.	14	TGTGCCAGCAGCCCTATCCTCAACACCGGGGAGCTGTTTTTT	CASSPILNTGELFF
TRBJ2-3	.	TRBV29-1	.	14	TGCAGCGTTGAGGTGGGGAGTGGAACAGATACGCAGTATTTT	CSVEVGSGTDTQYF
TRBJ2-7	.	TRBV4-1	.	16	TGCGCCAGCAGCCAAGATCCTTCGGGCGTGACGGGCGAGCAGTACTTC	CASSQDPSGVTGEQYF
TRBJ2-7	.	TRBV20-1	TRBD2	16	TGCAGTGCTAGAGGACAGACTAGCGGGAGCTCCTACGAGCAGTACTTC	CSARGQTSGSSYEQYF
TRBJ2-7	.	TRBV12-3/TRBV12-4	.	14	TGTGCCAGCAGTTTCGCGACAGGTACCTACGAGCAGTACTTC	CASSFATGTYEQYF
TRBJ2-1	many	TRBV4-2	TRBD2	16	TGTGCCAGCAGCCCTGGGGCTAGCGGGAGTGGAAATGAGCAGTTCTTC	CASSPGASGSGNEQFF
TRBJ2-1	.	TRBV24-1	TRBD1	19	TGTGCCACCAGTGACCGCGTCAACACAAGACAGGGGGCCTACAATGAGCAGTTCTTC	CATSDRVNTRQGAYNEQFF
TRBJ1-1	.	TRBV7-9	.	16	TGTGCCAGCAGCTTAGGGTCCGGGGGCGGTGGCACTGAAGCTTTCTTT	CASSLGSGGGGTEAFF
TRBJ1-1	few	TRBV3-1	.	14	TGTGCCAGCAGTCGATTCGAGGGCAGTACTGAAGCTTTCTTT	CASSRFEGSTEAFF
TRBJ2-5	.	TRBV7-9	.	13	TGTGCCAGCAGCTTAGCAGCGGAAGAGACCCAGTACTTC	CASSLAAEETQYF
TRBJ2-1	.	TRBV24-1	TRBD2	16	TGTGCCACCAGTGATTCCCGCCTAGCGGGAGGCTATGAGCAGTTCTTC	CATSDSRLAGGYEQFF
TRBJ1-5	few	TRBV3-1	TRBD1	14	TGTGCCAGCAGCCAAGCCACAGGGGGCCAGCCCCAGCATTTT	CASSQATGGQPQHF
TRBJ2-7	few	TRBV3-1	.	12	TGTGCCAGCAGCCGCGGGACCGGCGAGCAGTACTTC	CASSRGTGEQYF
TRBJ2-1	few	TRBV3-1	TRBD2	13	TGTGCCAGCAGCGGGCTAGCGGGGATTGAGCAGTTCTTC	CASSGLAGIEQFF